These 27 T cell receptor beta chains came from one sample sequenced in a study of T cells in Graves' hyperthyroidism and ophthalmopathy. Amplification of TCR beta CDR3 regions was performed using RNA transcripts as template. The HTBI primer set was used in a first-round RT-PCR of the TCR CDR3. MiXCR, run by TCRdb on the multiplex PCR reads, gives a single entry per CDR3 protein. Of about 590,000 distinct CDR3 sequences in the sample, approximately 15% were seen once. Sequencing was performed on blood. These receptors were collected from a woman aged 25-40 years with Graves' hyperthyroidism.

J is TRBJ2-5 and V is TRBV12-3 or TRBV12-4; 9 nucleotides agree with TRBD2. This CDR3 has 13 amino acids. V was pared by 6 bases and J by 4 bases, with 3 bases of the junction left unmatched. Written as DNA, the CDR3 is TGTGCCAGCAGGATAGCGGGAGTAGAGACCCAGTACTTC. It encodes CASRIAGVETQYF.

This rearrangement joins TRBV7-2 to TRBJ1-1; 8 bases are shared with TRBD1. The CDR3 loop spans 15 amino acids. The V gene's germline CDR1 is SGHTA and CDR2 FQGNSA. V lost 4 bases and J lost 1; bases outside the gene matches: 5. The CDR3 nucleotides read TGTGCCAGCAGCTCCCTGGGGACAGGGAACACTGAAGCTTTCTTT. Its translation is CASSSLGTGNTEAFF. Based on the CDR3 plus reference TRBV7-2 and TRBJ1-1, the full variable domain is GAGVSQSPSNKVTEKGKDVELRCDPISGHTALYWYRQSLGQGLEFLIYFQGNSAPDKSGLPSDRFSAERTGGSVSTLTIQRTQQEDSAVYLCASSSLGTGNTEAFFGQGTRLTVV.

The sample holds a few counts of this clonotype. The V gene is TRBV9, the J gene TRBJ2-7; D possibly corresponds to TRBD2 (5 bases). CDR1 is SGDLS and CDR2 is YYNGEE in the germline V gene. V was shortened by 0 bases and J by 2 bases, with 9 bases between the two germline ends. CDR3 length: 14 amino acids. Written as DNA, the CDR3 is TGTGCCAGCAGCGTAGCTGCACTAGCCTACGAGCAGTACTTC. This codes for CASSVAALAYEQYF.

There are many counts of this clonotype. As DNA, the CDR3 is TGTGCCAGCAGCATGAGCCAGCCCTCCTACAATGAGCAGTTCTTC. Translated, it gives CASSMSQPSYNEQFF. J is TRBJ2-1 and V is TRBV7-9, with D uncertain. Deletions cut 5 bases from V and 0 bases from J, with 11 bases between. The CDR3 extends over 15 amino acids. Per the germline V gene, CDR1 is SEHNR and CDR2 is FQNEAQ (reference sequence).

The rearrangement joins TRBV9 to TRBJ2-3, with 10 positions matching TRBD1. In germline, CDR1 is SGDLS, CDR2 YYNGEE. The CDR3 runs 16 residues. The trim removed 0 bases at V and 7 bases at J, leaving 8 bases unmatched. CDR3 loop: CASSVAPGQGMNTQYF. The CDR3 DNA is TGTGCCAGCAGCGTAGCTCCGGGACAGGGGATGAATACGCAGTATTTT.

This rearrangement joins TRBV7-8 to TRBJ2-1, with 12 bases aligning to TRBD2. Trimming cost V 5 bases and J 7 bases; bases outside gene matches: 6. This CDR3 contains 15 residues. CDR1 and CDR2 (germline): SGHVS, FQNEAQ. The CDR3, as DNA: TGTGCCAGCAGCAGACGACTAGCGGGGGAGAATGAGCAGTTCTTC. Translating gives CASSRRLAGENEQFF.

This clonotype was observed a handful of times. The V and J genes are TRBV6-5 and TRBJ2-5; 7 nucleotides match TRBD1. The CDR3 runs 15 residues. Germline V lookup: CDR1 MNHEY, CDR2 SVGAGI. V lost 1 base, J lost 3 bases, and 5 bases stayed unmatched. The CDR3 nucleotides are TGTGCCAGCAGTTACTACGGAACAGGGGAAGAGACCCAGTACTTC. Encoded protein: CASSYYGTGEETQYF.

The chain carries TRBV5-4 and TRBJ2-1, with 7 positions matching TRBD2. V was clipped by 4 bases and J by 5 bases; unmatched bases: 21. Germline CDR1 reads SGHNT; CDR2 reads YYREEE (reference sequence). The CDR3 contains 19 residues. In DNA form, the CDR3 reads TGTGCCAGCAGCCGAGAAAGTCAAATAGCGGGCCCAAGTAACAATGAGCAGTTCTTC. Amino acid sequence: CASSRESQIAGPSNNEQFF. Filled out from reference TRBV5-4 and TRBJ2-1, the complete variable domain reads ETGVTQSPTHLIKTRGQQVTLRCSSQSGHNTVSWYQQALGQGPQFIFQYYREEENGRGNFPPRFSGLQFPNYSSELNVNALELDDSALYLCASSRESQIAGPSNNEQFFGPGTRLTVL.

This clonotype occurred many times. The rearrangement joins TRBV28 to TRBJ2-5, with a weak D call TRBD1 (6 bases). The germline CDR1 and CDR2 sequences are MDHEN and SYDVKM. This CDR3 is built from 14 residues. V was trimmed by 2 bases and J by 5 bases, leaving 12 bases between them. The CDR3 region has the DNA TGTGCCAGCAGTTTAGACTCTACAGGGGAGACCCAGTACTTC. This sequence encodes CASSLDSTGETQYF.

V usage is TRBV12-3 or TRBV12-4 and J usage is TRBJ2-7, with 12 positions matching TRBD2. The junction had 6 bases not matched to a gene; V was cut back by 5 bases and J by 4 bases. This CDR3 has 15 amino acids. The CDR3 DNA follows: TGTGCCAGCAGTCCACCGGGACTAGCGGGTTACGAGCAGTACTTC. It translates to CASSPPGLAGYEQYF.

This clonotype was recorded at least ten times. Here the CDR3 reads CASSLAFGGGRNNEQFF. CDR3 bases: TGTGCCAGCAGCTTAGCGTTCGGGGGAGGACGAAACAATGAGCAGTTCTTC. This rearrangement joins TRBV7-8 to TRBJ2-1; perhaps TRBD2 as D (6 bases). Germline V gives CDR1 SGHVS, CDR2 FQNEAQ. The CDR3 is 17 residues long. The V gene lost 0 bases and the J gene lost 5 bases, with 17 bases spanning the gap.

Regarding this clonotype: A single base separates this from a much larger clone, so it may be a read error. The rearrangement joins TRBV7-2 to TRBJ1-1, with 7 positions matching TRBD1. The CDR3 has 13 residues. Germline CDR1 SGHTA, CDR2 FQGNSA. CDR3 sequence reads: CATQGQMNTEALF. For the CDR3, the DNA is TGTGCCACCCAGGGACAGATGAACACTGAAGCTCTCTTT.

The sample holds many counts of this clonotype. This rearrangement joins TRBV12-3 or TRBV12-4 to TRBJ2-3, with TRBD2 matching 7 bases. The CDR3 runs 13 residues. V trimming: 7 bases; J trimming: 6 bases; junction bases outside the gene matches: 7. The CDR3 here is CASTLGREDTQYF. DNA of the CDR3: TGTGCCAGCACCTTAGGGAGGGAGGATACGCAGTATTTT.

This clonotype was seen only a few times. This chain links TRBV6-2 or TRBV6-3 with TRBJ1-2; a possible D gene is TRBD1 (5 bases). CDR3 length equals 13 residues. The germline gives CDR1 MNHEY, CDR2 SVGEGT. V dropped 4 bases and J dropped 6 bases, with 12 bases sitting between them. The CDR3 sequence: CASSLNRFDGYTF. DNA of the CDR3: TGTGCCAGCAGTTTAAACAGGTTCGATGGCTACACCTTC.

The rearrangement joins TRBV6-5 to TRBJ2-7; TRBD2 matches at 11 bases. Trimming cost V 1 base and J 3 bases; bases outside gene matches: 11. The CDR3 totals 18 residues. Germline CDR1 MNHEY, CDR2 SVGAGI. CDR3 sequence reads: CASSYLYPTSGELYEQYF. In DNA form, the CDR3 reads TGTGCCAGCAGTTACTTGTATCCGACTAGCGGGGAACTCTACGAGCAGTACTTC.

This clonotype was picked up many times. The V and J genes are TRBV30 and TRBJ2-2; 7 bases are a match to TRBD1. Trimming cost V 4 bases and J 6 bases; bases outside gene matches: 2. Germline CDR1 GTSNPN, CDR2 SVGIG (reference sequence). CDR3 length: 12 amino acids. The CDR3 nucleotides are TGTGCCTGGAACAGGGGCGCCGGGGAGCTGTTTTTT. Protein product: CAWNRGAGELFF.

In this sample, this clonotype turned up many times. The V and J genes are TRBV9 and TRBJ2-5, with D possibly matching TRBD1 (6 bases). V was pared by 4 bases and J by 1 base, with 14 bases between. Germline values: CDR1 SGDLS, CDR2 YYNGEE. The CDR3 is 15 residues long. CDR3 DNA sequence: TGTGCCAGCAGCCCATCCGGGACACCCCAAGAGACCCAGTACTTC. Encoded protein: CASSPSGTPQETQYF. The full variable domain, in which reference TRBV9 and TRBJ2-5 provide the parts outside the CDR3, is DSGVTQTPKHLITATGQRVTLRCSPRSGDLSVYWYQQSLDQGLQFLIQYYNGEERAKGNILERFSAQQFPDLHSELNLSSLELGDSALYFCASSPSGTPQETQYFGPGTRLLVL.

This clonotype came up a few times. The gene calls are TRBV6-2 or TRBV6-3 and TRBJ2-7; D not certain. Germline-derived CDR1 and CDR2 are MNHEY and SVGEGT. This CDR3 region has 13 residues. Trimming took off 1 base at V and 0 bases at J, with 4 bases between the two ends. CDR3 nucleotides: TGTGCCAGCAGTTACTTAATCTCCTACGAGCAGTACTTC. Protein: CASSYLISYEQYF.

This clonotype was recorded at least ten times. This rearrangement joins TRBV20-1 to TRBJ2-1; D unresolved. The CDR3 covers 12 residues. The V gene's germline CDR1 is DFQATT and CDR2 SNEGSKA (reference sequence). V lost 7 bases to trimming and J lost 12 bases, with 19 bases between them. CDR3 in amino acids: CSVSRAVVGQFF. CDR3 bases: TGCAGTGTCTCGCGCGCGGTAGTGGGGCAGTTCTTC.

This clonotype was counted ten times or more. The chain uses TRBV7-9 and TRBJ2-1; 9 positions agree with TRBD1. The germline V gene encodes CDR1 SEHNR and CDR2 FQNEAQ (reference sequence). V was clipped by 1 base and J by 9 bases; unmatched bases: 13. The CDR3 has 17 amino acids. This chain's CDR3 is CASSLGGYRDRAREQFF. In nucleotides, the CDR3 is TGTGCCAGCAGCTTAGGAGGTTACCGGGACAGGGCTCGTGAGCAGTTCTTC. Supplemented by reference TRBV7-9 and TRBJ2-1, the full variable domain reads DTGVSQNPRHKITKRGQNVTFRCDPISEHNRLYWYRQTLGQGPEFLTYFQNEAQLEKSRLLSDRFSAERPKGSFSTLEIQRTEQGDSAMYLCASSLGGYRDRAREQFFGPGTRLTVL.

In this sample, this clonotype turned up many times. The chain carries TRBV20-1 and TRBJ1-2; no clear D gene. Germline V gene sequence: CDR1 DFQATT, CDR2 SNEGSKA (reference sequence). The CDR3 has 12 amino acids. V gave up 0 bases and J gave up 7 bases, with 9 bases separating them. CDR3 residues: CSAREGGSGYTF. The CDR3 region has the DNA TGCAGTGCTAGAGAGGGAGGTAGTGGCTACACCTTC.

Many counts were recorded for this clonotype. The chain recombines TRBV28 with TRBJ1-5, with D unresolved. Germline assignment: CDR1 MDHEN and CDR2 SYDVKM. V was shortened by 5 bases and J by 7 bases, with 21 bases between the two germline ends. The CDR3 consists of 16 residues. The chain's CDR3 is CASSGSFGVAGQPQHF. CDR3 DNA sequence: TGTGCCAGCAGTGGTTCCTTTGGGGTAGCGGGCCAGCCCCAGCATTTT.

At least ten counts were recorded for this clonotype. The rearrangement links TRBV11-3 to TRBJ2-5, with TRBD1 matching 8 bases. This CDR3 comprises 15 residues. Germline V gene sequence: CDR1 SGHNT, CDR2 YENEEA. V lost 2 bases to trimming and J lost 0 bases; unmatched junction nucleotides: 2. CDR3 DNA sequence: TGTGCCAGCAGCTTAAGGACAGGGTACCAAGAGACCCAGTACTTC. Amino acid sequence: CASSLRTGYQETQYF.

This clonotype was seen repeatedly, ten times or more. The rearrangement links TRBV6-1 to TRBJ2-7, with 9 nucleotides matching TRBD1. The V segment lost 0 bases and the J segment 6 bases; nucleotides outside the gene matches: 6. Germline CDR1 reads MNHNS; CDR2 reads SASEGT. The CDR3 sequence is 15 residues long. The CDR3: CASSEAQQGAGEQYF. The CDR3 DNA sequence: TGTGCCAGCAGTGAAGCGCAACAGGGGGCTGGCGAGCAGTACTTC.

DNA of the CDR3: TGTGCCAGCAGCCAAGATCCGGCGGGCAGACAAGAGACCCAGTACTTC. Protein sequence: CASSQDPAGRQETQYF. V is TRBV3-2 and J is TRBJ2-5; the D call of TRBD2 is as the table states it, not checked on the DNA. TRBV3-2 is a known pseudogene. The CDR3 loop spans 16 amino acids.

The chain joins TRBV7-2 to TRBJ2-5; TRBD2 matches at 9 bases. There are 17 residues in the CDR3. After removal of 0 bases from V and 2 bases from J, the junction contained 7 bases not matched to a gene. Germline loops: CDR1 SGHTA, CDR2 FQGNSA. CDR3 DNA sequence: TGTGCCAGCAGCTTAGCCCCCCTGGCGGGAGGGCAAGAGACCCAGTACTTC. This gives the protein CASSLAPLAGGQETQYF.

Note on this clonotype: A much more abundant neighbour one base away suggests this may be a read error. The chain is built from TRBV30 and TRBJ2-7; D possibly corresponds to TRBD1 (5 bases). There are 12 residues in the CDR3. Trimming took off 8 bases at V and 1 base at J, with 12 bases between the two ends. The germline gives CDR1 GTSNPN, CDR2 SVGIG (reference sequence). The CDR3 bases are TGTGCCAGGGGCCGATATTCCTACGAGCAGTACTTC. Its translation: CARGRYSYEQYF. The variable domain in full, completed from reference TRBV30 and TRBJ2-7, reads SQTIHQWPATLVQPVGSPLSLECTVEGTSNPNLYWYRQAAGRGLQLLFYSVGIGQISSEVPQNLSASRPQDRQFILSSKKLLLSDSGFYLCARGRYSYEQYFGPGTRLTVT.